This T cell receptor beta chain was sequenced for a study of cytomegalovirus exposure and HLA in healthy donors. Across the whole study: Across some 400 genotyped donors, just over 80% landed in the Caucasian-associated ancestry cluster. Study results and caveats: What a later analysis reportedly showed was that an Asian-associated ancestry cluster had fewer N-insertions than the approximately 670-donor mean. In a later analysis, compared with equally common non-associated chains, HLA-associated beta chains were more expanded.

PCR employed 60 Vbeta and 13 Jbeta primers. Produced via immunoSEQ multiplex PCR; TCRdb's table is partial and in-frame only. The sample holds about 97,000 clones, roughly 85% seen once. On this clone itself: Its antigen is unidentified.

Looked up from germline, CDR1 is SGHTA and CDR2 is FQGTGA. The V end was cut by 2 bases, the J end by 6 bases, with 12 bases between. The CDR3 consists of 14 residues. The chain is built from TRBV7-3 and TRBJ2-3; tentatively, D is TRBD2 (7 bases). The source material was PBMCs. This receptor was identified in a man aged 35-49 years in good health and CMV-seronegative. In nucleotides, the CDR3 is TGTGCCAGCAGCTTAGCGGGGGCGGGGGATACGCAGTATTTT. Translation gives CASSLAGAGDTQYF.